The 14 T cell receptor beta chains below all came from one sample that was sequenced in a study of blood T cell repertoires in COVID-19. Measured with immunoSEQ multiplex PCR; TCRdb has only the in-frame clones, and not every one. The data contain approximately 300,000 clones, roughly 86% of them seen just once; the ten biggest clones take up under 2%. The specimen was peripheral blood. The receptor set was obtained from a woman aged 45-60 years with acute or convalescent COVID-19.

This sequence joins TRBV19 and TRBJ2-1, with TRBD2 matching over 14 bases. This CDR3 contains 16 residues. Unmatched junction bases numbered 8, after V lost 5 bases and J lost 8 bases. The germline V gene has CDR1 LNHDA and CDR2 SQIVND (reference sequence). The CDR3 loop is CASSPRTSGRRDEQFF. The DNA of the CDR3 is TGTGCCAGTAGTCCTCGGACTAGCGGGAGGAGGGATGAGCAGTTCTTC. Full variable domain (missing parts from reference TRBV19 and TRBJ2-1): DGGITQSPKYLFRKEGQNVTLSCEQNLNHDAMYWYRQDPGQGLRLIYYSQIVNDFQKGDIAEGYSVSREKKESFPLTVTSAQKNPTAFYLCASSPRTSGRRDEQFFGPGTRLTVL.

A few counts support this clone. The CDR3 sequence: CASSFRGHPNTEAFF. The DNA of the CDR3 is TGTGCCAGCAGTTTCAGGGGGCATCCGAACACTGAAGCTTTCTTT. The V call is TRBV28, the J call TRBJ1-1; 8 positions agree with TRBD1. The germline CDR1 and CDR2 sequences are MDHEN and SYDVKM. This CDR3 spans 15 amino acids. Trimming removed 3 bases from V and 1 base from J; junction bases left unmatched: 4.

This rearrangement joins TRBV4-3 to TRBJ1-6; TRBD1 agrees at 9 bases. V lost 1 base to trimming and J lost 9 bases; unmatched junction nucleotides: 4. This CDR3 contains 15 residues. Germline CDR1 LGHNA, CDR2 YSLEER. This chain's CDR3 is CASSQGGQGSSPLHF. As DNA, the CDR3 is TGCGCCAGCAGCCAAGGTGGACAGGGGAGTTCACCCCTCCACTTT.

The chain recombines TRBV5-5 with TRBJ1-4; TRBD1 agrees at 7 bases. Unmatched junction bases numbered 6, after V lost 7 bases and J lost 3 bases. In germline, CDR1 is SGHKS, CDR2 YYEKEE (reference sequence). This CDR3 contains 14 residues. CDR3 in DNA: TGTGCCAGCCTGAGGACAGGATCTAATGAAAAACTGTTTTTT. Translating it yields CASLRTGSNEKLFF.

This chain connects TRBV19 to TRBJ1-1; 11 bases map to TRBD1. The CDR3 has 20 amino acids. With 5 bases clipped from V and 1 base from J, the junction kept 18 bases outside the gene matches. Germline V gene data show CDR1 as LNHDA and CDR2 as SQIVND (reference sequence). The DNA for the CDR3 is TGTGCCAGTAGTCCTAGACGAGGGACAGGGGGAACGATACGGAACACTGAAGCTTTCTTT. Amino acid sequence: CASSPRRGTGGTIRNTEAFF.

V is TRBV12-3 or TRBV12-4 and J is TRBJ1-2, with a possible D match to TRBD1 (6 bases). V was trimmed by 3 bases and J by 4 bases, leaving 9 bases between them. The CDR3 consists of 13 residues. Here the CDR3 reads CASSFPDSYGYTF. In nucleotides, the CDR3 is TGTGCCAGCAGTTTTCCGGACAGCTATGGCTACACCTTC.

The chain recombines TRBV7-3 with TRBJ1-2, with 8 bases identical to TRBD1. The V and J ends lost 6 bases and 7 bases, in that order; junction bases with no gene match: 7. The germline V gene has CDR1 SGHTA and CDR2 FQGTGA. The CDR3 loop spans 13 amino acids. CDR3 bases: TGTGCCAGCAGGTTGGACAGGGTTGTTGGCTACACCTTC. Its translation is CASRLDRVVGYTF.

This chain uses TRBV19 with TRBJ2-2, with 15 bases that match TRBD2. CDR3 length: 20 amino acids. Looked up from germline, CDR1 is LNHDA and CDR2 is SQIVND (reference sequence). With 7 bases clipped from V and 1 base from J, the junction kept 13 bases outside the gene matches. DNA for the CDR3: TGTGCCAGTACCAACCGACCGGGACTAGCGGGAGGCATGAACACCGGGGAGCTGTTTTTT. This sequence encodes CASTNRPGLAGGMNTGELFF.

The chain joins TRBV7-2 to TRBJ1-1, with D possibly TRBD1 on 6 matching bases. The CDR3 is made up of 14 amino acids. Germline lookup yields CDR1 SGHTA and CDR2 FQGNSA. The ends were cut back, 5 bases at V and 1 base at J, with 11 bases in the middle. CDR3 bases: TGTGCCAGCAGCCGTCCGGGACAGAACACTGAAGCTTTCTTT. As protein: CASSRPGQNTEAFF.

V gene TRBV10-3 combines with J gene TRBJ2-1, with no clear D. V was cut by 0 bases and J by 6 bases, with 15 bases left in between. The CDR3 covers 16 residues. Germline V gives CDR1 ENHRY, CDR2 SYGVKD. The CDR3 DNA reads as TGTGCCATCAGTGAGTCGATAAACATTCGAGGCAATGAGCAGTTCTTC. Translating gives CAISESINIRGNEQFF.

The V call is TRBV18, the J call TRBJ1-4; D unresolved. This CDR3 region has 14 residues. The germline gives CDR1 KGHSH, CDR2 LQKENI. Trimming left V 8 bases short and J 0 bases short, with 10 bases between. The DNA for the CDR3 is TGTGCCAGCACAGAGGGTACAACTAATGAAAAACTGTTTTTT. Amino acids: CASTEGTTNEKLFF.

The rearrangement links TRBV4-2 to TRBJ1-3; D uncertain. With 1 base removed from V and 6 bases from J, the gap between germline ends came to 13 bases. This CDR3 comprises 15 residues. Germline CDR1 is LGHNA and CDR2 is YNFKEQ. CDR3 bases: TGTGCCAGCAGCCAAGCCGACATATCGACAAACACCATATATTTT. As protein: CASSQADISTNTIYF.

The table lists this clone with a count of one. V gene TRBV27 combines with J gene TRBJ2-7; 9 bases are a match to TRBD1. CDR3 length: 15 amino acids. CDR1 and CDR2 (germline): MNHEY, SMNVEV (reference sequence). V trimming: 4 bases; J trimming: 5 bases; junction bases outside the gene matches: 9. This chain's CDR3 is CASSSPGQGDNEQYF. CDR3 DNA sequence: TGTGCCAGCAGTTCACCGGGACAGGGAGACAACGAGCAGTACTTC.

V gene TRBV27 combines with J gene TRBJ2-3; the match to TRBD1 covers 9 bases. The junction had 6 bases not matched to a gene; V was cut back by 7 bases and J by 1 base. The CDR3 loop spans 15 amino acids. Germline-derived CDR1 and CDR2 are MNHEY and SMNVEV (reference sequence). CDR3 DNA sequence: TGTGCCAGCAAAATACAGGGGGCCGGCACAGATACGCAGTATTTT. It yields the protein CASKIQGAGTDTQYF.